One and the same sample provided the 2 T cell receptor beta chains below, sequenced in a study of CD8 T cells in cerebrospinal fluid in Alzheimer's disease. TCRdb re-called the 10x single-cell sequencing reads; every CDR3 protein appears as one record, without DNA. This table lists over a thousand distinct CDR3 sequences. Input material: cerebrospinal fluid. These receptors came from a human donor in good health.

This clonotype shows up as medium-sized by frequency. The gene calls are TRBV12-3 or TRBV12-4 and TRBJ2-1; TCRdb returns TRBD1, unconfirmable since there is no DNA. The CDR3 extends over 16 amino acids. CDR3 amino acids: CASSLDRQGLGNEQFF.

This clonotype registers medium-sized (0.01 to 0.1%) by frequency. The CDR3 here is CASSETGGNGYTF. V usage is TRBV28 and J usage is TRBJ1-2; the D gene TCRdb calls, TRBD1, cannot be checked with no DNA. The CDR3 extends over 13 amino acids. The V gene's germline CDR1 is MDHEN and CDR2 SYDVKM.